Below are 17 T cell receptor beta chains sequenced from a single sample in a study of blood T cell repertoires in COVID-19. TCRdb keeps only in-frame clones here, not all; method: immunoSEQ multiplex PCR. The sample consists of approximately 230,000 clones, 85% to 90% of them appearing once. The sample was peripheral blood. Receptor source: a man at least 80 years old with acute or convalescent COVID-19.

The V and J genes are TRBV19 and TRBJ2-7; D is ambiguous. The CDR3 covers 16 residues. V lost 5 bases, J lost 3 bases, and 20 bases lay in between. Germline V gene data show CDR1 as LNHDA and CDR2 as SQIVND (reference sequence). This CDR3 reads CASSLRSNSPFYEQYF. The CDR3 DNA follows: TGTGCCAGTAGTCTCCGTAGCAACTCACCTTTCTACGAGCAGTACTTC.

Comment on this clone: The germline gene is not matched at one end of the junction; a read error may be the cause. The chain carries TRBV4-1 and TRBJ1-5; no clear D gene. Germline values: CDR1 MGHRA, CDR2 YSYEKL. The CDR3 length is 16 residues. The CDR3 here is CASSQEARPSYQPQHF. CDR3 DNA: TGCGCCAGCAGCCAAGAAGCCAGACCTAGCTATCAGCCCCAGCATTTT.

The chain uses TRBV7-2 and TRBJ2-7; D is perhaps TRBD2 (5 bases). Germline V gives CDR1 SGHTA, CDR2 FQGNSA. The CDR3 totals 15 residues. With 1 base removed from V and 3 bases from J, the gap between germline ends came to 13 bases. CDR3 DNA: TGTGCCAGCAGCTTAGGACATGCTAGCAGCTACGAGCAGTACTTC. It codes for CASSLGHASSYEQYF.

This chain uses TRBV7-2 with TRBJ1-4; TRBD1 matches at 8 bases. V shed 1 base, J shed 8 bases, and the junction held 3 bases outside the gene matches. CDR1 is SGHTA, CDR2 FQGNSA, per germline. CDR3 length: 14 amino acids. CDR3: CASSLGQGKEKLFF. In DNA, the CDR3 is TGTGCCAGCAGCTTAGGACAGGGGAAGGAAAAACTGTTTTTT. Variable domain in full (rest from reference TRBV7-2 and TRBJ1-4): GAGVSQSPSNKVTEKGKDVELRCDPISGHTALYWYRQSLGQGLEFLIYFQGNSAPDKSGLPSDRFSAERTGGSVSTLTIQRTQQEDSAVYLCASSLGQGKEKLFFGSGTQLSVL.

This clone was seen more than once but under ten times. DNA for the CDR3: TGCGCCAGCAGCCTCGGACAGGCGATTAACACTGAAGCTTTCTTT. Its protein is CASSLGQAINTEAFF. The genes are TRBV5-1 and TRBJ1-1, with TRBD1 matching over 7 bases. Germline CDR1 and CDR2: SGHRS and YFSETQ. The V segment lost 4 bases and the J segment 2 bases; nucleotides outside the gene matches: 8. CDR3 length: 15 amino acids.

The chain has TRBV9 and TRBJ1-2; no clear D gene. The V gene's germline CDR1 is SGDLS and CDR2 YYNGEE. Trimming stripped 3 bases from V and 2 bases from J, with 8 bases between. CDR3 size: 13 residues. Here the CDR3 DNA reads TGTGCCAGCAGCGAATCGGTAAACTATGGCTACACCTTC. Translation gives CASSESVNYGYTF. The full variable domain, in which reference TRBV9 and TRBJ1-2 provide the parts outside the CDR3, is DSGVTQTPKHLITATGQRVTLRCSPRSGDLSVYWYQQSLDQGLQFLIQYYNGEERAKGNILERFSAQQFPDLHSELNLSSLELGDSALYFCASSESVNYGYTFGSGTRLTVV.

The rearrangement joins TRBV6-5 to TRBJ1-1, with 8 positions matching TRBD1. CDR1 is MNHEY and CDR2 is SVGAGI in the germline V gene. The length of the CDR3 is 16 residues. After removal of 4 bases from V and 4 bases from J, the junction contained 11 bases not matched to a gene. In DNA, the CDR3 is TGTGCCAGCAGTTTCGCTCGGACAGGGAGGGGCACTGAAGCTTTCTTT. This codes for CASSFARTGRGTEAFF.

This clone was picked up one time. This sequence joins TRBV5-4 and TRBJ2-3; unclear D gene. CDR3 length: 14 residues. The V gene's germline CDR1 is SGHNT and CDR2 YYREEE (reference sequence). Trimming left V 1 base short and J 5 bases short, with 11 bases between. CDR3 DNA: TGTGCCAGCAGCTTGATTGGGCCCGGAGATACGCAGTATTTT. Protein: CASSLIGPGDTQYF.

V is TRBV27 and J is TRBJ1-2, with 7 bases that match TRBD1. Germline V gives CDR1 MNHEY, CDR2 SMNVEV (reference sequence). Trimming cost V 4 bases and J 5 bases; bases outside gene matches: 10. The CDR3 is made up of 15 amino acids. The CDR3 DNA is TGTGCCAGCAGTTCCCAAACCAAGACAGGGTATGGCTACACCTTC. Its translation: CASSSQTKTGYGYTF.

Turning to this clone: As the CDR3 is not closed by the conserved phenylalanine or tryptophan, this likely results from a read error. Because the CDR3's place on the DNA is in doubt, the DNA is left out and the CDR3 is given as listed by TCRdb. The chain couples TRBV14 to TRBJ2-7; the table calls TRBD2, which could not be checked here. Counting both end residues, the CDR3 totals 11 amino acids. In germline, CDR1 is SGHDN, CDR2 FVKESK. CDR3: CASIELAAARG.

V gene TRBV5-1 combines with J gene TRBJ2-1; the D gene is possibly TRBD2 (5 bases). This CDR3 is built from 16 residues. The V and J ends lost 4 bases and 12 bases respectively, with 26 bases between them. The germline gives CDR1 SGHRS, CDR2 YFSETQ. The CDR3 reads CASSHYLPTFPAGQFF. The CDR3 region has the DNA TGCGCCAGCAGCCACTACCTACCGACTTTCCCTGCGGGGCAGTTCTTC.

The chain has TRBV18 and TRBJ2-1; 11 nucleotides agree with TRBD2. Germline CDR1 is KGHSH and CDR2 is LQKENI. The CDR3 runs 17 residues. Losses at the gene ends were 3 bases for V and 7 bases for J; bases not matched to a gene: 11. CDR3 DNA: TGTGCCAGCTCACCTCTCCCAACTAGCGGGGGAAGAAATGAGCAGTTCTTC. This gives the protein CASSPLPTSGGRNEQFF. Drawing the rest from reference TRBV18 and TRBJ2-1, the complete variable domain is NAGVMQNPRHLVRRRGQEARLRCSPMKGHSHVYWYRQLPEEGLKFMVYLQKENIIDESGMPKERFSAEFPKEGPSILRIQQVVRGDSAAYFCASSPLPTSGGRNEQFFGPGTRLTVL.

The chain is built from TRBV7-2 and TRBJ1-4, with D tentatively TRBD1 (5 bases). The germline V gene has CDR1 SGHTA and CDR2 FQGNSA. The V end was cut by 3 bases, the J end by 8 bases, with 13 bases between. CDR3 length: 14 residues. CDR3 sequence reads: CASSFGQGKEKLFF. Written as DNA, the CDR3 is TGTGCCAGCAGCTTTGGGCAGGGCAAGGAAAAACTGTTTTTT.

V and J are TRBV4-1 and TRBJ1-2, with TRBD1 as a possible D gene (6 bases). Trimming shortened V by 1 base and J by 7 bases, and 16 bases separated the two germline ends. Germline V CDR1 and CDR2: MGHRA, YSYEKL. This CDR3 region has 15 residues. The CDR3 spells CASSQGQGPRGGYTF. The CDR3 DNA is TGCGCCAGCAGCCAAGGCCAGGGTCCCAGGGGTGGCTACACCTTC.

The rearrangement joins TRBV7-9 to TRBJ2-6; TRBD1 might be the D (5 bases). This CDR3 region has 15 residues. V gave up 5 bases and J gave up 0 bases, with 8 bases separating them. CDR1 and CDR2 from the germline V gene are SEHNR and FQNEAQ (reference sequence). The CDR3 is CASSITGSGANVLTF. DNA for the CDR3: TGTGCCAGCAGCATCACAGGCTCTGGGGCCAACGTCCTGACTTTC. Variable domain in full (rest from reference TRBV7-9 and TRBJ2-6): DTGVSQNPRHKITKRGQNVTFRCDPISEHNRLYWYRQTLGQGPEFLTYFQNEAQLEKSRLLSDRFSAERPKGSFSTLEIQRTEQGDSAMYLCASSITGSGANVLTFGAGSRLTVL.

The chain has TRBV28 and TRBJ2-7; 12 bases align to TRBD1. Looked up from germline, CDR1 is MDHEN and CDR2 is SYDVKM. Trimming took 4 bases from V and 5 from J; bases not matched to a gene: 12. The CDR3 is 17 amino acids. In nucleotides, the CDR3 is TGTGCCAGCAGTTCGCTGGGGGAAGGGACAGGGGGCGACGAGCAGTACTTC. It codes for CASSSLGEGTGGDEQYF.

J is TRBJ2-3 and V is TRBV5-6, with a weak D call TRBD2 (6 bases). CDR1 is SGHDT, CDR2 YYEEEE, per germline. The length of the CDR3 is 16 residues. The V gene lost 0 bases and the J gene lost 9 bases, with 20 bases spanning the gap. The CDR3 is CASSLGLARSVGTQYF. In DNA, the CDR3 is TGTGCCAGCAGCTTGGGGCTAGCGCGATCAGTAGGCACGCAGTATTTT.